This T cell receptor (beta chain) was observed in a study of T cells in Graves' hyperthyroidism and ophthalmopathy. This clonotype was detected only a few times. What it recognizes is unknown. Duration under 3 months, a NOSPECS grade of at least 4, and a Clinical Activity Score of at least 3 characterized the ophthalmopathy patients. Diagnosis relied on clinical symptoms, serum thyroxine and TRAb, thyroid ultrasound and orbital computed tomography. The investigators amplified TCR beta CDR3 regions from RNA transcripts. Using the HTBI primer set, a first-round RT-PCR was run on the TCR CDR3. TCRdb fed the multiplex PCR reads into MiXCR, producing one record per CDR3 protein. This table holds approximately 530,000 distinct CDR3 sequences, about 20% found once. The length of the CDR3 is 12 residues. V gave up 4 bases and J gave up 11 bases, with 12 bases separating them. Study results and limitations: Blood held most thyroid clonotypes expanded above 0.001 frequency.

The V and J genes are TRBV12-3 or TRBV12-4 and TRBJ2-1, with D possibly called TRBD1 or TRBD2 (6 bases each). This sequence originates from a man aged 35 to 55 with Graves' ophthalmopathy. Specimen: blood. The DNA for the CDR3 is TGTGCCAGCAGTTCCAGGGGAGGAAAGCAGTTCTTC. This gives the protein CASSSRGGKQFF.